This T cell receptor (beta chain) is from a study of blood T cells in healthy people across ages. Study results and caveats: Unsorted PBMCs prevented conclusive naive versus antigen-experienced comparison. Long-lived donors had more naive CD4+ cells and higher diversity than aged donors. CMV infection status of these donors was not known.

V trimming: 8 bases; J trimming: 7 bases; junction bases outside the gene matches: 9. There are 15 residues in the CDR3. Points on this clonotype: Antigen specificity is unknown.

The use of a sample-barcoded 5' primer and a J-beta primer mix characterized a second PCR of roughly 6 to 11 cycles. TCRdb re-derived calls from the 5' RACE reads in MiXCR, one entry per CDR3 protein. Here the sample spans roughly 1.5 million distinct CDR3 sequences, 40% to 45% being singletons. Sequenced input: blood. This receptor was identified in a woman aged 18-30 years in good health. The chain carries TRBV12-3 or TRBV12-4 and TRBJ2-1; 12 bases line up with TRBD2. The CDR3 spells CASGVLAGGGNEQFF. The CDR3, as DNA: TGTGCCAGCGGAGTACTAGCGGGAGGTGGTAATGAGCAGTTCTTC.